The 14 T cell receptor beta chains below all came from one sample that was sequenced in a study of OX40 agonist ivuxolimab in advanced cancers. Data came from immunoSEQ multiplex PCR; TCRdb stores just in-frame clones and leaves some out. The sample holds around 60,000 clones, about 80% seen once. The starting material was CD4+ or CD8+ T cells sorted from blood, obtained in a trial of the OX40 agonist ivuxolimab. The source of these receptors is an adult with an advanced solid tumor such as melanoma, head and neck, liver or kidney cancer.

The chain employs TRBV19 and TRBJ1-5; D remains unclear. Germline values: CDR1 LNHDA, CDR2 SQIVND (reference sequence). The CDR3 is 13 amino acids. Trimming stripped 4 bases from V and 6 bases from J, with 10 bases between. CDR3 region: CASSTNRAQPQHF. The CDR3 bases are TGTGCCAGTAGTACAAATAGGGCTCAGCCCCAGCATTTT.

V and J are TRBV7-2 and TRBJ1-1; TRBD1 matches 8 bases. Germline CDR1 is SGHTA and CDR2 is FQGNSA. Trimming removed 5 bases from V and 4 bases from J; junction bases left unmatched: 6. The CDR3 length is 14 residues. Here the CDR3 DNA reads TGTGCCAGCAGCCGCGGACAGGGAAGCACTGAAGCTTTCTTT. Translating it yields CASSRGQGSTEAFF.

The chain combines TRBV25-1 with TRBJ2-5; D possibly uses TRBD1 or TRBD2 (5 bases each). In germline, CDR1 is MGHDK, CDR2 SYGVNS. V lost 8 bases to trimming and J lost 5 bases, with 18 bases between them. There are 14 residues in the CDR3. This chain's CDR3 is CASASGGGWETQYF. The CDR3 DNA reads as TGTGCCAGCGCCTCCGGTGGGGGTTGGGAGACCCAGTACTTC.

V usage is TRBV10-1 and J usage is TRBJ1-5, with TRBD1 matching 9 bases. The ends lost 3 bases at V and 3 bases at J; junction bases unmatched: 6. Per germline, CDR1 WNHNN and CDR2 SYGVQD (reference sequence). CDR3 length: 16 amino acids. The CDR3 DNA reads TGCGCCAGCAGTGACTGGACAGGGGAGGACAATCAGCCCCAGCATTTT. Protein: CASSDWTGEDNQPQHF.

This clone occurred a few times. In DNA form, the CDR3 reads TGCGCCAGCAGCGCCAGGACAGCTAACTATGGCTACACCTTC. It is translated as CASSARTANYGYTF. J is TRBJ1-2 and V is TRBV5-1, with a tentative D call TRBD1 (6 bases). This CDR3 is built from 14 residues. V gave up 4 bases and J gave up 0 bases, with 10 bases separating them. Germline V gene sequence: CDR1 SGHRS, CDR2 YFSETQ.

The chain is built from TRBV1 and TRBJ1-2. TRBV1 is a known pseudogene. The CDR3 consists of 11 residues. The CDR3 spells CTSGYSGGYTF. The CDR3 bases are TGCACCAGCGGATACAGCGGAGGCTACACCTTC.

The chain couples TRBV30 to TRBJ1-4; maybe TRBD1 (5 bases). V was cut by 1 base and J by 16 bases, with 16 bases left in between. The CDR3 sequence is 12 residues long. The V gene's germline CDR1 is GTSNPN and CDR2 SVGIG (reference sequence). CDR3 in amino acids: CAWSGEFGGQFF. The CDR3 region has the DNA TGTGCCTGGAGTGGGGAGTTTGGGGGTCAGTTTTTT.

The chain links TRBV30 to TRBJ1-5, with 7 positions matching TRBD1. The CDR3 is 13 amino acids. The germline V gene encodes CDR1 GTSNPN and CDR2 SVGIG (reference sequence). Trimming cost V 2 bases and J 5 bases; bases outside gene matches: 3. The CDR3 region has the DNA TGTGCCTGGAGTACCGGGACAGATCAGCCCCAGCATTTT. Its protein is CAWSTGTDQPQHF.

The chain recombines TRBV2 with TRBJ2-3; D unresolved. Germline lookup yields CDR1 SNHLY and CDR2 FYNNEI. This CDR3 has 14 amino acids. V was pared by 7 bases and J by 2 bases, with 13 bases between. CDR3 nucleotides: TGTGCCAGCATAAAAGGACCGGACACAGATACGCAGTATTTT. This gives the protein CASIKGPDTDTQYF.

CDR3 in amino acids: CASSQGQQETQYF. In nucleotides, the CDR3 is TGTGCCAGCTCACAGGGACAGCAAGAGACCCAGTACTTC. The rearrangement uses TRBV18 and TRBJ2-5; the match to TRBD1 covers 7 bases. CDR1 is KGHSH and CDR2 is LQKENI in the germline V gene. CDR3 size: 13 residues. J lost 2 bases, V lost 4 bases, and 1 base had no gene match.

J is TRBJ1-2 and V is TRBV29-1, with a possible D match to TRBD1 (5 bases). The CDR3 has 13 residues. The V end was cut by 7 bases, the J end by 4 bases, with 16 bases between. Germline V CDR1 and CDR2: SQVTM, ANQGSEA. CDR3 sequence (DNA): TGCAGCGCTCCCGTCCCGGGGGGCTATGGCTACACCTTC. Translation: CSAPVPGGYGYTF.

The CDR3 DNA reads as TGTGCCAGCAGCCAGGGACTGCGCAATCAGCCCCAGCATTTT. Protein product: CASSQGLRNQPQHF. The V and J genes are TRBV7-2 and TRBJ1-5; D is possibly TRBD1 (5 bases). V dropped 5 bases and J dropped 2 bases, with 10 bases sitting between them. The CDR3 sequence is 14 residues long. Per germline, CDR1 SGHTA and CDR2 FQGNSA.

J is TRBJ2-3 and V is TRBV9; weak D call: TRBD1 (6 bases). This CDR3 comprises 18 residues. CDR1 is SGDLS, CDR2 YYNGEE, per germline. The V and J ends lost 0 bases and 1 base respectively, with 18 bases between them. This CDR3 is CASSVANDGRGRTDTQYF. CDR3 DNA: TGTGCCAGCAGCGTAGCTAATGACGGCAGGGGTCGCACAGATACGCAGTATTTT.

The CDR3 spells CASSSGQGSEKLFF. The CDR3, as DNA: TGTGCCAGCAGCTCGGGACAGGGATCTGAAAAACTGTTTTTT. This chain joins TRBV7-9 and TRBJ1-4; the match to TRBD1 covers 9 bases. CDR1 is SEHNR, CDR2 FQNEAQ, per germline (reference sequence). The length of the CDR3 is 14 residues. The junction had 4 bases not matched to a gene; V was cut back by 4 bases and J by 7 bases.